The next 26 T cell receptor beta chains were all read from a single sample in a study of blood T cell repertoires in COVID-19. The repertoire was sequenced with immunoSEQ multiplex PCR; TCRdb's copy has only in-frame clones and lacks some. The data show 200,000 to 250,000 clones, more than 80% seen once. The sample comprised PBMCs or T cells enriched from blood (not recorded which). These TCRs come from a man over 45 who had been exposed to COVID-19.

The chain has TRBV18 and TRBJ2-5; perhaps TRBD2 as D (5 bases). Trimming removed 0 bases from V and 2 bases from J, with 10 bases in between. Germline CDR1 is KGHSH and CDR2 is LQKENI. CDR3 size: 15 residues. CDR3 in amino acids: CASSPPSTRQETQYF. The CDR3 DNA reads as TGTGCCAGCTCACCACCGAGCACTAGACAAGAGACCCAGTACTTC.

The CDR3 DNA sequence: TGTGCCAGCAGCCGCGGACAGGGGCGCCAGCCCCAGCATTTT. Amino acids: CASSRGQGRQPQHF. This chain uses TRBV28 with TRBJ1-5; 9 positions agree with TRBD1. Germline assignment: CDR1 MDHEN and CDR2 SYDVKM. This CDR3 is 14 amino acids long. With 6 bases clipped from V and 7 bases from J, the junction kept 7 bases outside the gene matches.

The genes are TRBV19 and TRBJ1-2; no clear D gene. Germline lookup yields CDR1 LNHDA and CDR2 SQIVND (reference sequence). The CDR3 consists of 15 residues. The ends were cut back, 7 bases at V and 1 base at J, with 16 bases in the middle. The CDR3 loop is CASTLGEPFNYGYTF. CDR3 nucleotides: TGTGCCAGTACCCTAGGCGAACCCTTTAACTATGGCTACACCTTC.

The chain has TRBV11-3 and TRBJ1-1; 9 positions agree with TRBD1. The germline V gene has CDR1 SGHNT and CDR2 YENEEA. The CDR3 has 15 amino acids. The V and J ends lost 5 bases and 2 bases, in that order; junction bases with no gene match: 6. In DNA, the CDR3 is TGTGCCAGCAGCCCACCGGGACAGGGAAACACTGAAGCTTTCTTT. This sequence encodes CASSPPGQGNTEAFF.

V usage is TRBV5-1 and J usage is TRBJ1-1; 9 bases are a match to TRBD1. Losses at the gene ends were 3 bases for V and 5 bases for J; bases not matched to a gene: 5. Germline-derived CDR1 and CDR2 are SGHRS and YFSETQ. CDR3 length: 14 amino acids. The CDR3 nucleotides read TGCGCCAGCAGCTGGACAGGGGAGGGAACTGAAGCTTTCTTT. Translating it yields CASSWTGEGTEAFF.

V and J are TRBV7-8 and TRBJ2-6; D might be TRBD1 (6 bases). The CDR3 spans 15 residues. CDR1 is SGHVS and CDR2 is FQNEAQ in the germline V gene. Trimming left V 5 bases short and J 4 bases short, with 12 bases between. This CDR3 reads CASSDRTAGANVLTF. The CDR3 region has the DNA TGTGCCAGCAGCGATAGGACAGCCGGGGCCAACGTCCTGACTTTC.

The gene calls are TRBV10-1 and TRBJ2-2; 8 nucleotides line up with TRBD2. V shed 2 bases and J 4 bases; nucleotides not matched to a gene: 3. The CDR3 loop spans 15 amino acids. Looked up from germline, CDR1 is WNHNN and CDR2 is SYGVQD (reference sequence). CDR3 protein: CASSERSGSTGELFF. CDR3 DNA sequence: TGCGCCAGCAGTGAGCGGAGCGGGAGCACCGGGGAGCTGTTTTTT.

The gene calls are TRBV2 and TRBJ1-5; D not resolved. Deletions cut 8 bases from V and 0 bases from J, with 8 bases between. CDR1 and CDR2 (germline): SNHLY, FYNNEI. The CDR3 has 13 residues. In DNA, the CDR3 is TGTGCCAGCCAAGGAGATAGCAATCAGCCCCAGCATTTT. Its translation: CASQGDSNQPQHF.

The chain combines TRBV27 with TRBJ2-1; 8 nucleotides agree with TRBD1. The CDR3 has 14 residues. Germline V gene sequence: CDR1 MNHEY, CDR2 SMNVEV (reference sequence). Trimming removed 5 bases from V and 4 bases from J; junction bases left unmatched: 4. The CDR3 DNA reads TGTGCCAGCAGTACAGGGACAGGATACAATGAGCAGTTCTTC. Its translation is CASSTGTGYNEQFF.

In DNA form, the CDR3 reads TGTGCCAGCAGGTCCCCTGTCCGACATCCTAACTATGGCTACACCTTC. This gives the protein CASRSPVRHPNYGYTF. The chain joins TRBV27 to TRBJ1-2; D not certain. The germline gives CDR1 MNHEY, CDR2 SMNVEV (reference sequence). The V and J ends lost 6 bases and 0 bases respectively, with 17 bases between them. The CDR3 totals 16 residues.

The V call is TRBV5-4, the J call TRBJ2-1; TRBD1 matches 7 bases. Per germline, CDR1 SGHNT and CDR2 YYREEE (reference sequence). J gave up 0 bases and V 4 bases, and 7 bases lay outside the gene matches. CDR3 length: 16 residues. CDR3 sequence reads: CASSTRQGNSYNEQFF. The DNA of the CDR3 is TGTGCCAGCAGCACCCGACAGGGCAACTCCTACAATGAGCAGTTCTTC.

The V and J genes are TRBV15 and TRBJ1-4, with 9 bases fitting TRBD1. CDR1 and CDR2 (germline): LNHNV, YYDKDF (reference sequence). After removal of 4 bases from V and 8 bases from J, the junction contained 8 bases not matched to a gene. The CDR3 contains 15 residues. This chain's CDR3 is CATSKRQGVREKLFF. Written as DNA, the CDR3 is TGTGCCACCAGCAAACGACAGGGGGTGAGGGAAAAACTGTTTTTT.

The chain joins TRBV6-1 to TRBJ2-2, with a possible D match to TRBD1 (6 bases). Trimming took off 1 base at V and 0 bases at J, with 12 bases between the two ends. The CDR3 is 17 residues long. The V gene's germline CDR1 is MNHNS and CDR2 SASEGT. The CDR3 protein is CASSEGAGQTNTGELFF. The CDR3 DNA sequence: TGTGCCAGCAGTGAAGGAGCCGGACAGACGAACACCGGGGAGCTGTTTTTT.

The CDR3 DNA reads TGTGCCAGCAGTTTAAATGCCGGCGGATCGGCCAAGGTAGCTGAAGCTTTCTTT. Its protein is CASSLNAGGSAKVAEAFF. This chain links TRBV27 with TRBJ1-1; D is undetermined. Germline CDR1 MNHEY, CDR2 SMNVEV (reference sequence). There are 18 residues in the CDR3. V shed 2 bases and J shed 6 bases, with 25 bases lying between them.

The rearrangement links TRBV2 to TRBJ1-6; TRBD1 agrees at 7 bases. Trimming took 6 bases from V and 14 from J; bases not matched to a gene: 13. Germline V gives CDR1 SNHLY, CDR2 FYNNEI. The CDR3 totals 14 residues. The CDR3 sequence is CASSRDRGYETLHF. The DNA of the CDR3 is TGTGCCAGCAGCCGGGACAGAGGATACGAAACCCTCCACTTT.

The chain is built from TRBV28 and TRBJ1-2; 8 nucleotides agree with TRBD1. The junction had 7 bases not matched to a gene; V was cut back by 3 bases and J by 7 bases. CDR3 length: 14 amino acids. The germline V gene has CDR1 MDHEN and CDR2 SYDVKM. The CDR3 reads CASSFRDRLFGYTF. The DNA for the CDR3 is TGTGCCAGCAGTTTCCGGGACAGGCTTTTTGGCTACACCTTC.

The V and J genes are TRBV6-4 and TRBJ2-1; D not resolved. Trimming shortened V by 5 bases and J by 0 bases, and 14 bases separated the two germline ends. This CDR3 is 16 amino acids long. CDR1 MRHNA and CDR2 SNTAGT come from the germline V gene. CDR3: CASSRMTASSYNEQFF. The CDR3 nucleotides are TGTGCCAGCAGTCGAATGACGGCTAGCTCCTACAATGAGCAGTTCTTC.

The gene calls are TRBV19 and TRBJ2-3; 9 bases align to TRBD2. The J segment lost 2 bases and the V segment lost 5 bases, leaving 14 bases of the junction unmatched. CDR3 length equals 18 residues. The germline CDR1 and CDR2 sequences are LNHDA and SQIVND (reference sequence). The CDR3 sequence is CASSLRPPSGAHTDTQYF. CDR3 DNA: TGTGCCAGTAGTTTACGCCCGCCTAGCGGGGCACACACAGATACGCAGTATTTT.

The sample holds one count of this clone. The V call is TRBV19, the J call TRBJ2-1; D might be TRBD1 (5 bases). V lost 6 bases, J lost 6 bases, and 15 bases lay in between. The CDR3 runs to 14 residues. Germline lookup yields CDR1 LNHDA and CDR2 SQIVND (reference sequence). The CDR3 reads CASSLDRVSNEQFF. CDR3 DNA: TGTGCCAGTAGCCTAGACAGAGTGAGCAATGAGCAGTTCTTC. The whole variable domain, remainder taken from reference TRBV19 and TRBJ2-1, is DGGITQSPKYLFRKEGQNVTLSCEQNLNHDAMYWYRQDPGQGLRLIYYSQIVNDFQKGDIAEGYSVSREKKESFPLTVTSAQKNPTAFYLCASSLDRVSNEQFFGPGTRLTVL.

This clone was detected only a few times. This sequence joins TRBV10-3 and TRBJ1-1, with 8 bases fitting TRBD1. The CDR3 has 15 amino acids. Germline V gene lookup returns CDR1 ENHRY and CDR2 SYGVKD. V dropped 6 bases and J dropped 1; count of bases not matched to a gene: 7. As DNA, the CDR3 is TGTGCCATCAGCGAGGGGGGGACAGGGAACACTGAAGCTTTCTTT. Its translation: CAISEGGTGNTEAFF.

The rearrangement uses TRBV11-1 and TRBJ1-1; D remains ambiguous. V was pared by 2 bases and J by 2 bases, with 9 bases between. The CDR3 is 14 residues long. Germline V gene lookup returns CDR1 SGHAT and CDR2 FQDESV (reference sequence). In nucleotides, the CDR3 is TGTGCCAGCAGCTTACGCCCAGAAAACACTGAAGCTTTCTTT. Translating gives CASSLRPENTEAFF.

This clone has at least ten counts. The CDR3 is CASSSPQEDEQFF. CDR3 coding DNA: TGTGCCAGCAGTTCACCTCAGGAGGATGAGCAGTTCTTC. V usage is TRBV12-3 or TRBV12-4 and J usage is TRBJ2-1; D is possibly TRBD2 (5 bases). This CDR3 is built from 13 residues. Trimming cost V 4 bases and J 8 bases, with 12 bases left between them.

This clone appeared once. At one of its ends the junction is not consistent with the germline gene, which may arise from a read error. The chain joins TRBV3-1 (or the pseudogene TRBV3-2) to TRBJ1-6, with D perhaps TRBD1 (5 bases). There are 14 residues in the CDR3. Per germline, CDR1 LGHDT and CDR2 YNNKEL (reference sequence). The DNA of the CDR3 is TGTGCCAGCAGCCAGCCAGGGAATAACTCACCCCTCCACTTT. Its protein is CASSQPGNNSPLHF.

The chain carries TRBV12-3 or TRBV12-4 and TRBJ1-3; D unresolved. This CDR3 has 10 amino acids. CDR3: CAAGGNTIYF. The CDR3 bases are TGTGCAGCGGGGGGAAACACCATATATTTT.

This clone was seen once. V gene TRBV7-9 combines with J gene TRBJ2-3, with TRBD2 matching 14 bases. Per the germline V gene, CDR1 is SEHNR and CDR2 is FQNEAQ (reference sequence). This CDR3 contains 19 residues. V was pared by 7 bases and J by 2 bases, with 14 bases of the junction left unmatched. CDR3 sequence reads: CASTPSRTSGGPTTDTQYF. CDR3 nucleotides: TGTGCCAGCACCCCATCTAGGACTAGCGGGGGGCCAACCACAGATACGCAGTATTTT.

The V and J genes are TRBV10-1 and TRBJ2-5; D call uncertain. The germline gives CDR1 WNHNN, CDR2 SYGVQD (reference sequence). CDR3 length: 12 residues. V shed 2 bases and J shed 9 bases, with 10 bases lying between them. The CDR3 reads CASSEDSRPQYF. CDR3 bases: TGCGCCAGCAGTGAGGACTCGAGGCCCCAGTACTTC.